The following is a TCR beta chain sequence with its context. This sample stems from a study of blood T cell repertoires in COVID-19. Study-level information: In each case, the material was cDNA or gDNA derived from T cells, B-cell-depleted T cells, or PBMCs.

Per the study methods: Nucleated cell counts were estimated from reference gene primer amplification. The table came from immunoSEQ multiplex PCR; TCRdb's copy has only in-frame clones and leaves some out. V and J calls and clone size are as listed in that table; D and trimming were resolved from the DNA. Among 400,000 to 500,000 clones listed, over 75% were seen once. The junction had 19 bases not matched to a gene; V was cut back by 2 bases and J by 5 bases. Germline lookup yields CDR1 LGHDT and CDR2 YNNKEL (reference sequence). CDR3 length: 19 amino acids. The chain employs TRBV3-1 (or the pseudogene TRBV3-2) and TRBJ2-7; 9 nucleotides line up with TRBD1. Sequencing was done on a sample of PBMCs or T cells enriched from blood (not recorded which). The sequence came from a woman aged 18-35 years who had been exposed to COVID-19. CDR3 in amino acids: CASSQHTIPNTGGKDEQYF. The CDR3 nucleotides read TGTGCCAGCAGCCAACACACAATACCAAATACAGGGGGCAAAGACGAGCAGTACTTC.